These T cell receptor beta chains were read from a single sample in a study of T cell changes during pregnancy in multiple sclerosis. Profiling relied on immunoSEQ multiplex PCR, and the TCRdb table lists in-frame clones only, not all of them. The repertoire has approximately 90,000 clones, 90% to 95% of them found once; the top ten carry around 1.7%. The starting material was peripheral blood, obtained after pregnancy. The receptor set was obtained from a female donor in good health, enrolled as a control in a pregnancy study. CDR3s include the opening cysteine and the closing phenylalanine or tryptophan. A clone size is listed for some rows: how often the clone was seen (once, few, many), or a class if it is expanded.

V gene | clone size | CDR3 protein
TRBV12-5 | NA | CASDRRGQGGTDTQYF
TRBV7-9 | NA | CASSLVSPTGTQYF
TRBV7-2 | NA | CASGPSSGGTDTQYF
TRBV19 | NA | CASRLPGGTKYGYTF
TRBV2 | few | CASRDSTGNKAFF
TRBV4-3 | NA | CASSQGVPGLAGGETQYF
TRBV6-5 | NA | CASSRRGGGSYEQYF
TRBV25-1 | NA | CASSEYRYEQYF
TRBV13 | once | CASSLRRLGQGQGYTF
TRBV28 | NA | CASSSELRGSSQPQHF
TRBV5-1 | NA | CASSLGLTDTQYF
TRBV6-1 | NA | CASSEGGGIYEQYF
TRBV7-3 | NA | CASREFLSGPAKGVYGYTF
TRBV28 | NA | CASTTAGGHQPQHF
TRBV9 | NA | CASSVSLGQQETQYF
TRBV5-6 | NA | CASSLRAGQGHGYTF
TRBV6-5 | NA | CASSTGAIYGYTF
TRBV19 | once | CASKEIAGGSGANVLTF
TRBV11-1 | NA | CASSLEGQNEKLFF
TRBV7-9 | NA | CASSPPPGEQFF
TRBV5-5 | NA | CASSSGDTGSTNEKLFF
TRBV2 | NA | CASRWTSGGAGEQFF